The following is a TCR beta chain sequence with its context. What it binds is not known. The CDR3 is 17 residues long. The germline V gene has CDR1 SNHLY and CDR2 FYNNEI. With 3 bases clipped from V and 1 base from J, the junction kept 11 bases outside the gene matches. The data are from a study of PD-1 blockade in mismatch repair-deficient tumors. General study points: Tumor-resident clones, often absent from pretreatment blood, expanded after pembrolizumab and then contracted.

Assay: immunoSEQ multiplex PCR; the TCRdb copy retains only in-frame clones and omits some. The table records approximately 120,000 clones, about 88% of them present only once. The source material was peripheral blood, sampled 44 weeks after starting pembrolizumab. The receptor's source is an adult with mismatch repair-deficient cancer. The J gene is TRBJ1-1, the V gene TRBV2; 7 bases map to TRBD1. The chain's CDR3 is CASSDQFFDRANTEAFF. As DNA, the CDR3 is TGTGCCAGCAGTGACCAATTTTTTGACAGGGCGAACACTGAAGCTTTCTTT. The full variable domain, completed using reference TRBV2 and TRBJ1-1, is EPEVTQTPSHQVTQMGQEVILRCVPISNHLYFYWYRQILGQKVEFLVSFYNNEISEKSEIFDDQFSVERPDGSNFTLKIRSTKLEDSAMYFCASSDQFFDRANTEAFFGQGTRLTVV.